These 15 T cell receptor beta chains came from one sample sequenced in a study of cytomegalovirus exposure and HLA in healthy donors. Use of 60 Vbeta and 13 Jbeta primers characterized the PCR. Sequencing was performed with immunoSEQ multiplex PCR; in TCRdb, only in-frame clones are kept and a portion is missing. This sample has 200,000 to 250,000 clones, with more than 60% found just once. Material: PBMCs. The source of these receptors is a man aged 50 to 60 in good health and CMV-seronegative.

The gene calls are TRBV28 and TRBJ1-1; D is unclear. The CDR3 is 14 amino acids. V dropped 0 bases and J dropped 0 bases, with 5 bases sitting between them. The germline V gene encodes CDR1 MDHEN and CDR2 SYDVKM. This chain's CDR3 is CASSLWPMNTEAFF. The CDR3 DNA sequence: TGTGCCAGCAGTTTATGGCCTATGAACACTGAAGCTTTCTTT. The whole variable domain, filled in from reference TRBV28 and TRBJ1-1, reads DVKVTQSSRYLVKRTGEKVFLECVQDMDHENMFWYRQDPGLGLRLIYFSYDVKMKEKGDIPEGYSVSREKKERFSLILESASTNQTSMYLCASSLWPMNTEAFFGQGTRLTVV.

In its sample, this clone was seen a few times. This chain links TRBV28 with TRBJ1-1; D is perhaps TRBD1 (6 bases). V was trimmed by 5 bases and J by 2 bases, leaving 12 bases between them. This CDR3 is 14 amino acids long. Germline V CDR1 and CDR2: MDHEN, SYDVKM. The CDR3 here is CASSPAGANTEAFF. The CDR3 DNA sequence: TGTGCCAGCAGTCCAGCAGGGGCAAACACTGAAGCTTTCTTT.

The chain has TRBV9 and TRBJ2-5, with D possibly being TRBD2 (7 bases). V dropped 0 bases and J dropped 2 bases, with 11 bases sitting between them. Germline V lookup: CDR1 SGDLS, CDR2 YYNGEE. The CDR3 is 15 amino acids. The CDR3 nucleotides are TGTGCCAGCAGCGTAGGAAGGGGGGGTCAAGAGACCCAGTACTTC. It yields the protein CASSVGRGGQETQYF.

The chain combines TRBV6-1 with TRBJ2-3, with 8 positions matching TRBD1. Per germline, CDR1 MNHNS and CDR2 SASEGT. J lost 2 bases, V lost 6 bases, and 7 bases had no gene match. The CDR3 is made up of 15 amino acids. The CDR3: CASREAGGITDTQYF. CDR3 DNA: TGTGCCAGCAGGGAGGCAGGGGGCATCACAGATACGCAGTATTTT.

Here the CDR3 reads CASRETGDDYGYTF. CDR3 DNA: TGTGCCAGCAGGGAAACAGGGGACGACTATGGCTACACCTTC. V and J are TRBV6-1 and TRBJ1-2, with TRBD1 matching over 7 bases. The V gene's germline CDR1 is MNHNS and CDR2 SASEGT. CDR3 length: 14 amino acids. Trimming at V came to 6 bases and at J to 3 bases, leaving 7 bases not matched to a gene.

J is TRBJ2-1 and V is TRBV5-1, with 12 bases lining up with TRBD2. CDR3 length: 15 residues. After removal of 4 bases from V and 3 bases from J, the junction contained 2 bases not matched to a gene. Germline V CDR1 and CDR2: SGHRS, YFSETQ. This CDR3 reads CASSTTSGGYNEQFF. The CDR3 bases are TGCGCCAGCAGCACGACTAGCGGGGGCTACAATGAGCAGTTCTTC.

The chain combines TRBV28 with TRBJ2-3; unclear D gene. The germline V gene has CDR1 MDHEN and CDR2 SYDVKM. CDR3 length: 14 amino acids. Trimming stripped 3 bases from V and 4 bases from J, with 11 bases between. The CDR3 nucleotides are TGTGCCAGCAGTTTTGGCGCCGAGGCAGATACGCAGTATTTT. This encodes CASSFGAEADTQYF.

This rearrangement joins TRBV11-2 to TRBJ2-1, with a possible D match to TRBD1 (6 bases). CDR3 length: 16 amino acids. Germline CDR1 reads SGHAT; CDR2 reads FQNNGV. Trimming took 5 bases from V and 4 from J, leaving 18 bases between them. The CDR3 loop is CASSTRGRSSYNEQFF. The CDR3 bases are TGTGCCAGCAGCACCAGGGGAAGGTCCTCGTACAATGAGCAGTTCTTC. The full variable domain, completed using reference TRBV11-2 and TRBJ2-1, is EAGVAQSPRYKIIEKRQSVAFWCNPISGHATLYWYQQILGQGPKLLIQFQNNGVVDDSQLPKDRFSAERLKGVDSTLKIQPAKLEDSAVYLCASSTRGRSSYNEQFFGPGTRLTVL.

V usage is TRBV10-2 and J usage is TRBJ2-2; 8 bases are shared with TRBD2. CDR3 length: 13 amino acids. V dropped 6 bases and J dropped 7; count of bases not matched to a gene: 4. The germline gives CDR1 WSHSY, CDR2 SAAADI. CDR3 amino acids: CASRSLAGGELFF. DNA for the CDR3: TGCGCCAGCAGGTCCCTAGCGGGCGGGGAGCTGTTTTTT.

V usage is TRBV9 and J usage is TRBJ2-5, with 7 positions matching TRBD1. CDR1 and CDR2 from the germline V gene are SGDLS and YYNGEE. V lost 6 bases, J lost 4 bases, and 12 bases stayed unmatched. The CDR3 extends over 15 amino acids. The CDR3 protein is CASTTNRGRGETQYF. CDR3 sequence (DNA): TGTGCCAGCACTACCAACAGGGGTCGAGGAGAGACCCAGTACTTC.

V gene TRBV5-1 combines with J gene TRBJ2-2, with 11 bases that match TRBD2. Germline CDR1 SGHRS, CDR2 YFSETQ. V lost 4 bases and J lost 8; bases outside the gene matches: 10. The CDR3 totals 16 residues. CDR3 loop: CASSPPLAGGGGELFF. The CDR3 DNA reads TGCGCCAGCAGCCCCCCCCTAGCGGGAGGAGGAGGGGAGCTGTTTTTT.

This chain uses TRBV25-1 with TRBJ1-2; TRBD1 might be the D (6 bases). The ends were cut back, 6 bases at V and 4 bases at J, with 12 bases in the middle. CDR1 is MGHDK and CDR2 is SYGVNS in the germline V gene. CDR3 size: 13 residues. This CDR3 reads CASSSTGLYGYTF. DNA of the CDR3: TGTGCCAGCAGCTCTACAGGGCTCTATGGCTACACCTTC.

The chain joins TRBV7-2 to TRBJ2-7, with 10 nucleotides matching TRBD1. The V gene's germline CDR1 is SGHTA and CDR2 FQGNSA. With 0 bases clipped from V and 6 bases from J, the junction kept 2 bases outside the gene matches. The CDR3 contains 14 residues. The CDR3 loop reads CASSLAGQGTEQYF. The DNA for the CDR3 is TGTGCCAGCAGCTTAGCGGGACAGGGGACCGAGCAGTACTTC.

V usage is TRBV2 and J usage is TRBJ1-1, with TRBD1 matching over 8 bases. The CDR3 totals 14 residues. Germline lookup yields CDR1 SNHLY and CDR2 FYNNEI. V shed 4 bases and J 5 bases; nucleotides not matched to a gene: 6. In DNA form, the CDR3 reads TGTGCCAGCAGTGTTCGACAGGGGTATACTGAAGCTTTCTTT. Protein sequence: CASSVRQGYTEAFF.

This clone was detected a few times. This chain joins TRBV5-8 and TRBJ1-2; tentatively, D is TRBD1 (6 bases). CDR1 and CDR2 (germline): SGHTS, YDEGEE. V was cut by 2 bases and J by 3 bases, with 20 bases left in between. CDR3 length equals 17 residues. The CDR3 DNA sequence: TGTGCCAGCAGCTTTCCAAGCCCCAGGGGCGAATACTATGGCTACACCTTC. This gives the protein CASSFPSPRGEYYGYTF.